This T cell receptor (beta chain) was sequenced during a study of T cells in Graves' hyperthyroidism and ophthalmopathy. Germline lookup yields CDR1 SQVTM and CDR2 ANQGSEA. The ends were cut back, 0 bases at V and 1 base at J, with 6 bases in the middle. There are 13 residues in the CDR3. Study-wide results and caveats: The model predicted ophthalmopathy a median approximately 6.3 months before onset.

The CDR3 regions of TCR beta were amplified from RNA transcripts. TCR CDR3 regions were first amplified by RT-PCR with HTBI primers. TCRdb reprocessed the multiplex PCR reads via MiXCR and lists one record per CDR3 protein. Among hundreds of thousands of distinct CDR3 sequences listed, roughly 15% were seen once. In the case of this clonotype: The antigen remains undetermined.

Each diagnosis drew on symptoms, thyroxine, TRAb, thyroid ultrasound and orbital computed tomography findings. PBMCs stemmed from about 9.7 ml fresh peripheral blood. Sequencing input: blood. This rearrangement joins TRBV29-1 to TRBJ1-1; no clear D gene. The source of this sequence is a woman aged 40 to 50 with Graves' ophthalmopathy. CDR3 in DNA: TGCAGCGTTGAAGAGGGCCCGAACACTGAAGCTTTCTTT. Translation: CSVEEGPNTEAFF.